The clone carrying this T cell receptor beta chain was seen a few times. Antigen: not known. Extraction yielded at least 6 micrograms of total RNA per sample. The entry originates in a study of blood T cells in healthy people across ages. The study, taken as a whole, reports: Diversity estimates from one million T cells were considered underestimates. Long-lived donors carried more naive CD4+ cells and greater diversity than aged donors.

Sample-barcoded 5' priming and a J-beta primer mix drove a second PCR of roughly 6 to 12 cycles. From the 5' RACE reads, TCRdb called clonotypes with MiXCR, one entry per CDR3 protein. Of some 1.5 million distinct CDR3 sequences listed, 25% to 30% are singletons. This receptor was taken from a woman in her thirties in good health. Sequenced input: blood.

CDR3 sequence (DNA): TGTGCCAGCAGTGACTTTCAGGGAACAGATACGCAGTATTTT. Translated, it gives CASSDFQGTDTQYF. The V call is TRBV2, the J call TRBJ2-3; D perhaps matches TRBD1 (5 bases). The CDR3 runs to 14 residues. The germline gives CDR1 SNHLY, CDR2 FYNNEI. V lost 3 bases and J 3 bases, leaving 10 bases between the germline ends. The whole variable domain, filled in from reference TRBV2 and TRBJ2-3, reads EPEVTQTPSHQVTQMGQEVILRCVPISNHLYFYWYRQILGQKVEFLVSFYNNEISEKSEIFDDQFSVERPDGSNFTLKIRSTKLEDSAMYFCASSDFQGTDTQYFGPGTRLTVL.